The next 26 T cell receptor beta chains were all read from a single sample in a study of T-cell memory formation after mild COVID-19 (dated by TCRdb to the early 2020s). The method behind the library was 5' RACE. Sequencing took place on an Illumina NovaSeq 6000. TCRdb's own reprocessing of the public reads used fastp at Q25 and MiXCR and kept productive beta chains. Every entry covers one CDR3 protein and lists the most common genes and DNA from its rows. Within this sample are fewer than 450,000 distinct CDR3 sequences, with 20% to 25% of them counted one time only. 8.8% of the sample lies in the top ten. Input material: PBMCs or a T cell subset sorted from them (not recorded which). These receptors originate from an adult woman who had mild COVID-19 (a few samples of this study predate the infection). The sample titles of this study are shuffled in the database, so cell type and time point are left out; the donor was told from shared clones.

A few counts support this clonotype. The rearrangement links TRBV12-3 or TRBV12-4 to TRBJ1-1; 7 bases agree with TRBD1. The CDR3 contains 16 residues. With V trimmed by 6 bases and J by 0 bases, 10 bases remained unmatched. CDR3 nucleotides: TGTGCCAGCAGGGCCCCCGGGACAGCCATGAACACTGAAGCTTTCTTT. Amino acids: CASRAPGTAMNTEAFF.

This clonotype was counted only a few times. This chain connects TRBV10-3 to TRBJ1-1; no definite D call. Germline assignment: CDR1 ENHRY and CDR2 SYGVKD. V lost 1 base, J lost 1 base, and 7 bases lay in between. The CDR3 loop spans 14 amino acids. In DNA form, the CDR3 reads TGTGCCATCAGTGAGTTTGAGGCGAACACTGAAGCTTTCTTT. Its protein product is CAISEFEANTEAFF.

This clonotype has only a few counts. This chain uses TRBV4-1 with TRBJ2-3, with TRBD2 as a possible D gene (6 bases). Germline-derived CDR1 and CDR2 are MGHRA and YSYEKL. This CDR3 comprises 16 residues. Trimming left V 4 bases short and J 2 bases short, with 16 bases between. The chain's CDR3 is CASSPGGQGITDTQYF. CDR3 sequence (DNA): TGCGCCAGCAGCCCCGGGGGTCAGGGTATCACAGATACGCAGTATTTT.

The sample holds a few counts of this clonotype. The chain employs TRBV15 and TRBJ1-1; possibly TRBD1 for D (5 bases). Germline values: CDR1 LNHNV, CDR2 YYDKDF (reference sequence). V was clipped by 1 base and J by 2 bases, with 11 bases between them. The CDR3 runs to 15 residues. This CDR3 reads CATSRGGGVNTEAFF. CDR3 bases: TGTGCCACCAGCAGAGGTGGAGGGGTAAACACTGAAGCTTTCTTT.

This clonotype was observed a few times. This chain joins TRBV5-5 and TRBJ1-1; 7 bases fit TRBD1. Germline V gene lookup returns CDR1 SGHKS and CDR2 YYEKEE (reference sequence). Losses at the gene ends were 4 bases for V and 6 bases for J; bases not matched to a gene: 3. CDR3 size: 12 residues. The CDR3 loop reads CASSETGPEAFF. CDR3 DNA: TGTGCCAGCAGCGAGACAGGGCCTGAAGCTTTCTTT.

This clonotype occurred a few times. The V and J genes are TRBV7-2 and TRBJ2-3; D not resolved. V dropped 8 bases and J dropped 2 bases, with 17 bases sitting between them. Germline lookup yields CDR1 SGHTA and CDR2 FQGNSA. The CDR3 runs 15 residues. The CDR3 nucleotides are TGTGCCAGCCCGATAGCTCCCCCGCACACAGATACGCAGTATTTT. This sequence encodes CASPIAPPHTDTQYF.

This rearrangement joins TRBV24-1 to TRBJ2-1, with TRBD1 matching over 9 bases. Germline-derived CDR1 and CDR2 are KGHDR and SFDVKD. This CDR3 has 18 amino acids. The junction had 15 bases not matched to a gene; V was cut back by 4 bases and J by 6 bases. The CDR3 DNA is TGTGCCACCAGTGACCAGAAGACGCGGGACAGGGAGGTCAATGAGCAGTTCTTC. This gives the protein CATSDQKTRDREVNEQFF.

This clonotype has a handful of counts. This chain connects TRBV6-5 to TRBJ1-2, with D tentatively TRBD1 (5 bases). Trimming removed 5 bases at V and 7 bases at J, with 23 bases between. Germline V CDR1 and CDR2: MNHEY, SVGAGI. This CDR3 has 16 residues. The CDR3 reads CASSREGRQTYGGYTF. Written as DNA, the CDR3 is TGTGCCAGCAGTCGGGAAGGGAGACAGACTTATGGTGGCTACACCTTC.

This clonotype was counted between two and nine times. The V and J genes are TRBV5-6 and TRBJ1-1; possibly TRBD1 for D (6 bases). The V end was cut by 3 bases, the J end by 6 bases, with 21 bases between. From germline, CDR1 is SGHDT and CDR2 YYEEEE. The CDR3 has 16 amino acids. The CDR3 sequence: CASSSLKNDRSAEAFF. CDR3 nucleotides: TGTGCCAGCAGCTCCTTAAAGAATGACAGGTCAGCTGAAGCTTTCTTT.

This clonotype was seen only a few times. This chain uses TRBV7-2 with TRBJ1-1; D is uncertain. This CDR3 comprises 11 residues. The V end lost 5 bases, the J end lost 10 bases, and 11 bases lay between the germline ends. Germline-derived CDR1 and CDR2 are SGHTA and FQGNSA. The CDR3 DNA reads as TGTGCCAGCAGCAATCACCGGGCAGCTTTCTTT. Protein product: CASSNHRAAFF. The complete variable domain, with remaining parts taken from reference TRBV7-2 and TRBJ1-1, reads GAGVSQSPSNKVTEKGKDVELRCDPISGHTALYWYRQSLGQGLEFLIYFQGNSAPDKSGLPSDRFSAERTGGSVSTLTIQRTQQEDSAVYLCASSNHRAAFFGQGTRLTVV.

CDR3 DNA: TGCGCCAGCAGCGGAGGACCAGGTCGGAGTTCCTACGAGCAGTACTTC. Encoded protein: CASSGGPGRSSYEQYF. This chain links TRBV5-1 with TRBJ2-7; D possibly corresponds to TRBD2 (5 bases). Germline CDR1 SGHRS, CDR2 YFSETQ. Trimming removed 4 bases at V and 1 base at J, with 18 bases between. The CDR3 is 16 residues long.

V usage is TRBV7-9 and J usage is TRBJ1-2; tentatively, D is TRBD1 (5 bases). The CDR3 consists of 14 residues. Per the germline V gene, CDR1 is SEHNR and CDR2 is FQNEAQ (reference sequence). With 4 bases removed from V and 3 bases from J, the gap between germline ends came to 12 bases. The CDR3 bases are TGTGCCAGCAGCTCCCCCCGGGACCACTATGGCTACACCTTC. Translation: CASSSPRDHYGYTF.

A few counts support this clonotype. The gene calls are TRBV7-2 and TRBJ2-3, with D uncertain. The germline V gene has CDR1 SGHTA and CDR2 FQGNSA. The CDR3 length is 15 residues. V lost 4 bases and J 5 bases, leaving 16 bases between the germline ends. The chain's CDR3 is CASSSRSLRKDTQYF. Written as DNA, the CDR3 is TGTGCCAGCAGCTCTCGGTCCCTCCGGAAAGATACGCAGTATTTT.

J is TRBJ2-7 and V is TRBV2, with D possibly TRBD1 on 5 matching bases. V lost 6 bases, J lost 7 bases, and 10 bases lay in between. The CDR3 has 11 amino acids. CDR1 and CDR2 from the germline V gene are SNHLY and FYNNEI. CDR3 residues: CASSRAREQYF. The CDR3 nucleotides are TGTGCCAGCAGCAGGGCGCGGGAGCAGTACTTC.

The rearrangement joins TRBV14 to TRBJ2-2, with a possible D match to TRBD1 (5 bases). CDR3 length: 15 amino acids. Germline loops: CDR1 SGHDN, CDR2 FVKESK. The V end lost 4 bases, the J end lost 4 bases, and 13 bases lay between the germline ends. DNA for the CDR3: TGTGCCAGCAGCCCTCAGGCAGGGCCCACCGGGGAGCTGTTTTTT. This translates into CASSPQAGPTGELFF.

J is TRBJ1-3 and V is TRBV12-3 or TRBV12-4, with 9 bases identical to TRBD1. V was clipped by 4 bases and J by 4 bases; unmatched bases: 5. The CDR3 totals 15 residues. In DNA, the CDR3 is TGTGCCAGCAGTTGGGGACAGGGTGGAGGAAACACCATATATTTT. It codes for CASSWGQGGGNTIYF.

This clonotype has only a few counts. The chain uses TRBV7-6 and TRBJ2-2; perhaps TRBD2 as D (5 bases). The V gene's germline CDR1 is SGHVS and CDR2 FNYEAQ. Trimming removed 6 bases at V and 6 bases at J, with 8 bases between. The CDR3 has 12 amino acids. The CDR3 here is CASSASSGELFF. The CDR3 DNA reads TGTGCCAGCAGTGCTAGCTCCGGGGAGCTGTTTTTT.

This clonotype has only a few counts. This chain connects TRBV7-9 to TRBJ1-1; D is unresolved. Germline lookup yields CDR1 SEHNR and CDR2 FQNEAQ (reference sequence). The ends were cut back, 5 bases at V and 4 bases at J, with 17 bases in the middle. CDR3 length: 15 residues. CDR3 sequence reads: CASSPPGVSGTEAFF. The CDR3 DNA reads TGTGCCAGCAGCCCCCCCGGGGTGTCGGGCACTGAAGCTTTCTTT.

This clonotype was detected only a few times. The chain uses TRBV7-6 and TRBJ1-6; possibly TRBD1 for D (6 bases). This CDR3 is built from 19 residues. Trimming took off 1 base at V and 0 bases at J, with 16 bases between the two ends. The germline V gene has CDR1 SGHVS and CDR2 FNYEAQ. CDR3 coding DNA: TGTGCCAGCAGCTTAGTGGGGGCAGGGGCAAGCTCCTATAATTCACCCCTCCACTTT. It is translated as CASSLVGAGASSYNSPLHF.

The J gene is TRBJ2-1, the V gene TRBV7-2; possibly TRBD1 for D (5 bases). The germline gives CDR1 SGHTA, CDR2 FQGNSA. V was shortened by 4 bases and J by 8 bases, with 12 bases between the two germline ends. This CDR3 spans 13 amino acids. The DNA for the CDR3 is TGTGCCAGCAGCTCCGGGTGGGGCGATGAGCAGTTCTTC. Its translation: CASSSGWGDEQFF.

This clonotype was observed a handful of times. The CDR3 sequence: CASSQTGADYGYTF. In nucleotides, the CDR3 is TGTGCCAGCAGCCAGACGGGGGCGGACTATGGCTACACCTTC. V gene TRBV7-3 combines with J gene TRBJ1-2, with a possible D match to TRBD1 (6 bases). V lost 5 bases and J 3 bases, leaving 13 bases between the germline ends. The CDR3 consists of 14 residues. Per the germline V gene, CDR1 is SGHTA and CDR2 is FQGTGA.

The V call is TRBV29-1, the J call TRBJ2-5; 12 nucleotides agree with TRBD2. Germline CDR1 is SQVTM and CDR2 is ANQGSEA. The ends lost 4 bases at V and 5 bases at J; junction bases unmatched: 8. The CDR3 consists of 15 residues. The CDR3 sequence is CSVGGLAGLRETQYF. The CDR3 DNA follows: TGCAGCGTTGGAGGACTAGCGGGGTTGAGGGAGACCCAGTACTTC.

The V gene is TRBV15, the J gene TRBJ2-2; TRBD2 matches 13 bases. Germline values: CDR1 LNHNV, CDR2 YYDKDF (reference sequence). This CDR3 has 18 amino acids. V trimming: 0 bases; J trimming: 5 bases; junction bases outside the gene matches: 6. The CDR3 is CATSRDVQGLAGTGELFF. The CDR3 region has the DNA TGTGCCACCAGCAGAGATGTTCAGGGACTAGCGGGGACCGGGGAGCTGTTTTTT.

This chain uses TRBV6-5 with TRBJ2-1; maybe TRBD2 (5 bases). Trimming removed 6 bases at V and 9 bases at J, with 12 bases between. The CDR3 consists of 12 residues. Germline V CDR1 and CDR2: MNHEY, SVGAGI. The CDR3 DNA follows: TGTGCCAGCAGCCACCTTGAGGGTGAGCAGTTCTTC. Protein product: CASSHLEGEQFF.

This clonotype was counted between two and nine times. The rearrangement links TRBV10-3 to TRBJ2-1, with 9 bases matching TRBD2. The CDR3 loop spans 15 amino acids. The germline gives CDR1 ENHRY, CDR2 SYGVKD. The J segment lost 6 bases and the V segment lost 8 bases, leaving 11 bases of the junction unmatched. CDR3 residues: CAIGTHAGGPNEQFF. In DNA form, the CDR3 reads TGTGCCATCGGGACCCACGCGGGAGGGCCCAATGAGCAGTTCTTC.

This clonotype was seen only a few times. The V call is TRBV7-2, the J call TRBJ2-1; D is possibly TRBD1 or TRBD2 (5 bases each). V was trimmed by 3 bases and J by 14 bases, leaving 14 bases between them. The CDR3 has 12 amino acids. Germline V gene data show CDR1 as SGHTA and CDR2 as FQGNSA. CDR3 residues: CASSFRQRGKFF. CDR3 DNA: TGTGCCAGCAGCTTCCGACAGAGGGGCAAGTTCTTC.